One sample yielded the 25 T cell receptor beta chains listed below, sequenced in a study of siplizumab effects on memory and regulatory T cells. This table comes from immunoSEQ multiplex PCR, and its TCRdb copy is limited to in-frame clones, with some not included. The sample yields approximately 56,000 clones, around 97% seen once. Sequencing was performed on naive CD8+ T cells sorted from blood. The receptors shown here come from a human donor in good health.

The rearrangement uses TRBV7-8 and TRBJ2-1; TRBD2 matches at 7 bases. This CDR3 spans 16 amino acids. The germline CDR1 and CDR2 sequences are SGHVS and FQNEAQ. Trimming removed 2 bases from V and 8 bases from J; junction bases left unmatched: 12. Written as DNA, the CDR3 is TGTGCCAGCAGCTTATTCGGCGGGAGCTCGCACGATGAGCAGTTCTTC. The encoded protein is CASSLFGGSSHDEQFF.

V is TRBV13 and J is TRBJ2-7; 9 nucleotides match TRBD2. CDR3 size: 15 residues. Unmatched junction bases numbered 7, after V lost 5 bases and J lost 2 bases. CDR1 and CDR2 (germline): PRHDT, FYEKMQ (reference sequence). In DNA, the CDR3 is TGTGCCAGCAGCCACTATAGCGGGAGTGCCTACGAGCAGTACTTC. Encoded protein: CASSHYSGSAYEQYF. Full variable domain (rest looked up from reference TRBV13 and TRBJ2-7): AAGVIQSPRHLIKEKRETATLKCYPIPRHDTVYWYQQGPGQDPQFLISFYEKMQSDKGSIPDRFSAQQFSDYHSELNMSSLELGDSALYFCASSHYSGSAYEQYFGPGTRLTVT.

V is TRBV5-4 and J is TRBJ2-1; no reliable D call. This CDR3 contains 16 residues. With 5 bases removed from V and 10 bases from J, the gap between germline ends came to 25 bases. CDR1 is SGHNT, CDR2 YYREEE, per germline (reference sequence). CDR3 sequence: CASSSGPPRPASEQFF. CDR3 DNA sequence: TGTGCCAGCAGTTCTGGGCCCCCGAGACCAGCATCGGAGCAGTTCTTC.

The CDR3 here is CASSLVGSRFF. CDR3 coding DNA: TGCGCCAGCAGCTTGGTGGGATCCCGGTTCTTC. This rearrangement joins TRBV5-1 to TRBJ2-1; D is undetermined. The ends were cut back, 0 bases at V and 15 bases at J, with 10 bases in the middle. The CDR3 has 11 residues. In germline, CDR1 is SGHRS, CDR2 YFSETQ.

J is TRBJ2-5 and V is TRBV11-2; TRBD1 is a possible D gene (6 bases). Trimming cost V 5 bases and J 4 bases, with 17 bases left between them. CDR1 is SGHAT, CDR2 FQNNGV, per germline. This CDR3 comprises 15 residues. Here the CDR3 DNA reads TGTGCCAGCAGCCCAGGTTTGGGGGCCCGAGAGACCCAGTACTTC. It is translated as CASSPGLGARETQYF.

The chain combines TRBV27 with TRBJ1-1; D is unclear. Trimming cost V 5 bases and J 0 bases, with 7 bases left between them. Germline V lookup: CDR1 MNHEY, CDR2 SMNVEV (reference sequence). This CDR3 has 13 residues. DNA of the CDR3: TGTGCCAGCAGTCCCACACTGAACACTGAAGCTTTCTTT. Translating it yields CASSPTLNTEAFF.

The chain has TRBV27 and TRBJ1-4; no reliable D call. In germline, CDR1 is MNHEY, CDR2 SMNVEV (reference sequence). Between the trimmed V and J ends, which lost 4 bases and 1 base, there was a span of 10 bases. The CDR3 length is 15 residues. The DNA for the CDR3 is TGTGCCAGCAGTTCCGACACCCTAACTAATGAAAAACTGTTTTTT. Translated: CASSSDTLTNEKLFF.

The chain uses TRBV7-9 and TRBJ2-1, with D hard to call. The germline V gene encodes CDR1 SEHNR and CDR2 FQNEAQ (reference sequence). Trimming stripped 5 bases from V and 6 bases from J, with 14 bases between. CDR3 length: 14 residues. The CDR3 DNA follows: TGTGCCAGCAGCCCGTGGGGTAGCTTCAATGAGCAGTTCTTC. Translation: CASSPWGSFNEQFF.

J is TRBJ2-7 and V is TRBV7-8; TRBD2 agrees at 7 bases. V lost 8 bases and J lost 0; bases outside the gene matches: 4. Per the germline V gene, CDR1 is SGHVS and CDR2 is FQNEAQ. The CDR3 is 13 residues long. CDR3 amino acids: CASGGGASYEQYF. CDR3 DNA: TGTGCCAGCGGGGGGGGAGCCTCCTACGAGCAGTACTTC.

The chain recombines TRBV19 with TRBJ2-3; 13 positions match TRBD2. CDR1 and CDR2 (germline): LNHDA, SQIVND (reference sequence). This CDR3 has 18 amino acids. With 6 bases clipped from V and 4 bases from J, the junction kept 13 bases outside the gene matches. CDR3 amino acids: CASRPGLAGTQFADTQYF. CDR3 nucleotide sequence: TGTGCCAGTAGACCGGGACTAGCGGGAACGCAGTTCGCAGATACGCAGTATTTT.

The chain employs TRBV9 and TRBJ1-1, with no clear D. Per the germline V gene, CDR1 is SGDLS and CDR2 is YYNGEE. The ends were cut back, 7 bases at V and 5 bases at J, with 12 bases in the middle. The CDR3 spans 12 residues. This CDR3 reads CASGGRRTEAFF. CDR3 nucleotides: TGTGCCAGCGGAGGCCGAAGGACTGAAGCTTTCTTT.

The chain combines TRBV28 with TRBJ1-3; TRBD1 aligns across 7 bases. J was trimmed by 0 bases and V by 1 base; bases with no gene match: 3. This CDR3 has 16 amino acids. Germline V gene data show CDR1 as MDHEN and CDR2 as SYDVKM. The CDR3 DNA is TGTGCCAGCAGTTTATTACAGGGGAGCTCTGGAAACACCATATATTTT. Translation gives CASSLLQGSSGNTIYF.

The CDR3 bases are TGTGCCAGCAGCTCCTTACTAGCGGGAGTCGATGAGCAGTTCTTC. Translated, it gives CASSSLLAGVDEQFF. J is TRBJ2-1 and V is TRBV2; TRBD2 matches 11 bases. Germline V gene lookup returns CDR1 SNHLY and CDR2 FYNNEI. The CDR3 spans 15 residues. V dropped 6 bases and J dropped 8; count of bases not matched to a gene: 9.

The genes are TRBV9 and TRBJ1-2, with D perhaps TRBD1 (5 bases). Germline V CDR1 and CDR2: SGDLS, YYNGEE. The CDR3 has 14 amino acids. V was shortened by 5 bases and J by 2 bases, with 13 bases between the two germline ends. The CDR3 bases are TGTGCCAGCAGTTCGACAGTTATCAACTATGGCTACACCTTC. As protein: CASSSTVINYGYTF. Looking up the rest from reference TRBV9 and TRBJ1-2 gives the full variable domain: DSGVTQTPKHLITATGQRVTLRCSPRSGDLSVYWYQQSLDQGLQFLIQYYNGEERAKGNILERFSAQQFPDLHSELNLSSLELGDSALYFCASSSTVINYGYTFGSGTRLTVV.

The J gene is TRBJ2-7, the V gene TRBV9, with 8 bases aligning to TRBD1. J was trimmed by 3 bases and V by 0 bases; bases with no gene match: 5. The CDR3 runs 15 residues. Germline V CDR1 and CDR2: SGDLS, YYNGEE. CDR3 in DNA: TGTGCCAGCAGCGTAGAGACGACAGGGGACTACGAGCAGTACTTC. Translation: CASSVETTGDYEQYF.

This clone was found once. A read error may account for a junction end that differs from germline. V gene TRBV7-8 combines with J gene TRBJ2-2; D may match TRBD1 or TRBD2 (6 bases each). Germline V lookup: CDR1 SGHVS, CDR2 FQNEAQ. CDR3 length: 16 amino acids. This chain's CDR3 is CASSLARGRGTGELFF. CDR3 DNA: TGTGCCAGCAGCCTAGCCCGGGGGCGCGGAACCGGGGAGCTGTTTTTT.

V gene TRBV6-1 combines with J gene TRBJ2-7, with 8 bases fitting TRBD1. This CDR3 region has 11 residues. Per the germline V gene, CDR1 is MNHNS and CDR2 is SASEGT. Trimming cost V 6 bases and J 6 bases; bases outside gene matches: 1. In DNA, the CDR3 is TGTGCCAGCAGACAGGGGGGCGAGCAGTACTTC. Amino acid sequence: CASRQGGEQYF.

The rearrangement uses TRBV19 and TRBJ2-3; D gene ambiguous. Germline CDR1 and CDR2: LNHDA and SQIVND (reference sequence). The CDR3 runs 14 residues. V lost 4 bases to trimming and J lost 0 bases, with 8 bases between them. The CDR3 is CASSTQDSTDTQYF. In DNA form, the CDR3 reads TGTGCCAGTAGTACCCAGGACAGCACAGATACGCAGTATTTT.

The J gene is TRBJ2-2, the V gene TRBV29-1; perhaps TRBD2 as D (6 bases). Germline CDR1 SQVTM, CDR2 ANQGSEA. Trimming removed 3 bases at V and 4 bases at J, with 15 bases between. The CDR3 has 15 amino acids. The DNA for the CDR3 is TGCAGCGTTGACGACCCACGGGGGTCCACCGGGGAGCTGTTTTTT. It specifies CSVDDPRGSTGELFF.

This chain links TRBV11-2 with TRBJ1-1, with D perhaps TRBD1 (6 bases). The germline CDR1 and CDR2 sequences are SGHAT and FQNNGV. The CDR3 is made up of 16 amino acids. The germline V and J ends were trimmed by 5 bases and 2 bases, with 18 bases remaining between them. In DNA form, the CDR3 reads TGTGCCAGCAGCCCGGCCCGGGGGGCTCTAAACACTGAAGCTTTCTTT. As protein: CASSPARGALNTEAFF. The full variable domain, rest sourced from reference TRBV11-2 and TRBJ1-1, is EAGVAQSPRYKIIEKRQSVAFWCNPISGHATLYWYQQILGQGPKLLIQFQNNGVVDDSQLPKDRFSAERLKGVDSTLKIQPAKLEDSAVYLCASSPARGALNTEAFFGQGTRLTVV.

The chain has TRBV6-5 and TRBJ2-2; D unresolved. The germline CDR1 and CDR2 sequences are MNHEY and SVGAGI. Trimming took 7 bases from V and 5 from J, leaving 11 bases between them. The CDR3 runs 13 residues. The CDR3 spells CASNPVGTGELFF. CDR3 in DNA: TGTGCCAGCAACCCCGTAGGGACCGGGGAGCTGTTTTTT.

The chain is built from TRBV28 and TRBJ2-7; D gene unclear. This CDR3 is 13 amino acids long. Germline loops: CDR1 MDHEN, CDR2 SYDVKM. V was pared by 5 bases and J by 3 bases, with 11 bases between. In nucleotides, the CDR3 is TGTGCCAGCAGTCCTGAGGACGGCTACGAGCAGTACTTC. It translates to CASSPEDGYEQYF.

This clone was seen a single time. The chain employs TRBV19 and TRBJ1-4; 11 positions match TRBD1. CDR3 size: 16 residues. V dropped 2 bases and J dropped 8; count of bases not matched to a gene: 7. Germline CDR1 reads LNHDA; CDR2 reads SQIVND (reference sequence). The chain's CDR3 is CASSILPGQGDEKLFF. The CDR3 region has the DNA TGTGCCAGTAGTATATTACCGGGACAGGGGGACGAAAAACTGTTTTTT. Together with reference TRBV19 and TRBJ1-4, the CDR3 gives the full variable domain: DGGITQSPKYLFRKEGQNVTLSCEQNLNHDAMYWYRQDPGQGLRLIYYSQIVNDFQKGDIAEGYSVSREKKESFPLTVTSAQKNPTAFYLCASSILPGQGDEKLFFGSGTQLSVL.

The gene calls are TRBV7-2 and TRBJ1-4; no clear D gene. The ends were cut back, 3 bases at V and 4 bases at J, with 6 bases in the middle. The CDR3 loop spans 13 amino acids. CDR1 and CDR2 (germline): SGHTA, FQGNSA. In nucleotides, the CDR3 is TGTGCCAGCAGCTTTATGGGTAATGAAAAACTGTTTTTT. Its protein product is CASSFMGNEKLFF.

The gene calls are TRBV7-9 and TRBJ2-7, with D hard to call. The CDR3 spans 15 residues. Trimming cost V 5 bases and J 0 bases, with 14 bases left between them. Germline CDR1 SEHNR, CDR2 FQNEAQ (reference sequence). As DNA, the CDR3 is TGTGCCAGCAGCCTGGGCGGTGAAAGCTCCTACGAGCAGTACTTC. Protein product: CASSLGGESSYEQYF.